What follows are 29 T cell receptor beta chains derived from one specimen sequenced in a study of T cell changes during pregnancy in multiple sclerosis (dated by TCRdb to the late 2010s). Libraries were prepared through the immunoSEQ multiplex PCR assay. What TCRdb holds here is the immuneACCESS table cut down to in-frame rearrangements. Part of the clones is not present; checked against another copy, under half of the missing clones reflect an unresolved V gene, and the others are unexplained. The sample table records fewer than 60,000 clones; more than 85% of these occur just once. 5% to 7% of the sample comes from the top ten. Specimen: CD8+ T cells from peripheral blood mononuclear cells, collected in the first trimester of pregnancy. Receptors were obtained from a female donor with multiple sclerosis, enrolled in a pregnancy study.

This sequence joins TRBV29-1 and TRBJ2-1, with no clear D. Per germline, CDR1 SQVTM and CDR2 ANQGSEA. CDR3 length equals 17 residues. Trimming cost V 4 bases and J 1 base, with 20 bases left between them. The CDR3 DNA reads as TGCAGCGTTGGGTCCCCTAAAGCGCAACCGTCCTACAATGAGCAGTTCTTC. It yields the protein CSVGSPKAQPSYNEQFF.

The chain joins TRBV7-8 to TRBJ2-7; 12 bases map to TRBD2. After removal of 1 base from V and 2 bases from J, the junction contained 6 bases not matched to a gene. Germline V gene data show CDR1 as SGHVS and CDR2 as FQNEAQ. There are 17 residues in the CDR3. The CDR3 is CASSLGLAGDPTYEQYF. CDR3 DNA: TGTGCCAGCAGCTTAGGACTAGCGGGAGACCCTACCTACGAGCAGTACTTC.

The V call is TRBV10-1, the J call TRBJ2-5; possibly TRBD2 for D (7 bases). CDR1 and CDR2 (germline): WNHNN, SYGVQD (reference sequence). Trimming removed 0 bases from V and 5 bases from J, with 13 bases in between. The CDR3 covers 15 residues. CDR3 DNA: TGCGCCAGCAGTGAGTCAGAAGGGGGAGGGGAGACCCAGTACTTC. It encodes CASSESEGGGETQYF.

The chain carries TRBV30 and TRBJ2-7; 8 bases match TRBD1. Per the germline V gene, CDR1 is GTSNPN and CDR2 is SVGIG (reference sequence). This CDR3 is 14 amino acids long. J was trimmed by 4 bases and V by 4 bases; bases with no gene match: 9. CDR3 sequence (DNA): TGTGCCTGGATGTCCGGGACAGGAAGATACGAGCAGTACTTC. This gives the protein CAWMSGTGRYEQYF.

CDR3 sequence (DNA): TGCGCCAGCAGCCAAGATAGGGCAGGGGGTGAAGCTTTCTTT. Protein: CASSQDRAGGEAFF. The chain has TRBV4-3 and TRBJ1-1, with 7 bases aligning to TRBD1. Germline lookup yields CDR1 LGHNA and CDR2 YSLEER. This CDR3 is 14 amino acids long. The ends lost 0 bases at V and 7 bases at J; junction bases unmatched: 5.

V is TRBV11-2 and J is TRBJ2-3; the D is unclear. V lost 6 bases to trimming and J lost 4 bases, with 11 bases between them. The V gene's germline CDR1 is SGHAT and CDR2 FQNNGV. This CDR3 is built from 13 residues. The DNA for the CDR3 is TGTGCCAGCAGTCCTGGGCTCTCAGATACGCAGTATTTT. Its protein is CASSPGLSDTQYF.

The chain carries TRBV27 and TRBJ1-5; no clear D gene. This CDR3 has 13 amino acids. Germline lookup yields CDR1 MNHEY and CDR2 SMNVEV (reference sequence). The V and J ends lost 3 bases and 4 bases respectively, with 7 bases between them. CDR3 region: CASSLGSNQPQHF. Written as DNA, the CDR3 is TGTGCCAGCAGTTTGGGCAGTAATCAGCCCCAGCATTTT.

The V gene is TRBV11-2, the J gene TRBJ2-7, with 7 bases that match TRBD1. The CDR3 covers 17 residues. The trim removed 5 bases at V and 6 bases at J, leaving 19 bases unmatched. The germline V gene encodes CDR1 SGHAT and CDR2 FQNNGV. CDR3 bases: TGTGCCAGCAGCCGACGTTTGTCGGGACAGAGCTTAAGCGAGCAGTACTTC. Its protein product is CASSRRLSGQSLSEQYF.

V and J are TRBV5-4 and TRBJ2-7, with 7 bases matching TRBD2. Looked up from germline, CDR1 is SGHNT and CDR2 is YYREEE (reference sequence). The CDR3 has 13 amino acids. Germline trimming cut 2 bases from V and 2 bases from J; bases unmatched to any gene: 1. CDR3 coding DNA: TGTGCCAGCAGCTTCGGACTAGCCTACGAGCAGTACTTC. It yields the protein CASSFGLAYEQYF.

This rearrangement joins TRBV11-2 to TRBJ2-7, with 11 bases aligning to TRBD2. The CDR3 is 16 amino acids. From germline, CDR1 is SGHAT and CDR2 FQNNGV. V lost 5 bases, J lost 1 base, and 7 bases stayed unmatched. The CDR3 region is CASSPRTSGSSYEQYF. The CDR3 coding sequence is TGTGCCAGCAGCCCTCGGACTAGCGGGTCTTCCTACGAGCAGTACTTC.

J is TRBJ2-7 and V is TRBV5-5; weak D call: TRBD2 (5 bases). The V gene's germline CDR1 is SGHKS and CDR2 YYEKEE (reference sequence). The CDR3 covers 14 residues. Trimming left V 0 bases short and J 5 bases short, with 12 bases between. The CDR3 region has the DNA TGTGCCAGCAGCTTGGGGAGGTCTGAAGACGAGCAGTACTTC. Translating gives CASSLGRSEDEQYF.

The chain combines TRBV2 with TRBJ1-1, with 7 bases aligning to TRBD1. The V gene end was trimmed by 5 bases and the J gene end by 4 bases; junction bases not matched to a gene: 4. The CDR3 extends over 13 amino acids. Germline assignment: CDR1 SNHLY and CDR2 FYNNEI. In nucleotides, the CDR3 is TGTGCCAGCAGTCTAGGACAGGCCACTGAAGCTTTCTTT. Protein product: CASSLGQATEAFF.

V usage is TRBV2 and J usage is TRBJ1-2, with D hard to call. Germline lookup yields CDR1 SNHLY and CDR2 FYNNEI. Trimming stripped 1 base from V and 0 bases from J, with 9 bases between. The CDR3 totals 15 residues. CDR3 DNA: TGTGCCAGCAGTGAAGGAGGGAAGGCTAACTATGGCTACACCTTC. Protein: CASSEGGKANYGYTF.

The chain is built from TRBV5-3 and TRBJ2-5; tentative D call: TRBD2 (5 bases). TRBV5-3 is reported as an ORF; its role is uncertain. V lost 0 bases, J lost 5 bases, and 20 bases lay in between. The CDR3 loop spans 17 amino acids. Written as DNA, the CDR3 is TGTGCCAGAAGCTTGGCTTACCACAAGGTTACGGGGGAGACCCAGTACTTC. Translating it yields CARSLAYHKVTGETQYF.

The chain has TRBV4-2 and TRBJ1-2; 8 bases are a match to TRBD1. V gave up 1 base and J gave up 0 bases; unmatched junction bases: 4. Germline loops: CDR1 LGHNA, CDR2 YNFKEQ. The CDR3 spans 16 residues. The CDR3 DNA sequence: TGTGCCAGCAGCCAAGCGCAGGACAGGGCTAACTATGGCTACACCTTC. It specifies CASSQAQDRANYGYTF.

This chain connects TRBV5-3 to TRBJ2-7; D is possibly TRBD2 (6 bases). TRBV5-3 has ORF status, its function being uncertain. This CDR3 is 13 amino acids long. V shed 4 bases and J shed 3 bases, with 11 bases lying between them. In DNA form, the CDR3 reads TGTGCCAGAAGCCTCCCGGGGGTCTACGAGCAGTACTTC. Translation: CARSLPGVYEQYF.

The chain links TRBV5-5 to TRBJ2-7; TRBD2 matches 9 bases. Losses at the gene ends were 0 bases for V and 2 bases for J; bases not matched to a gene: 3. The CDR3 contains 15 residues. Germline V gene data show CDR1 as SGHKS and CDR2 as YYEKEE (reference sequence). CDR3 DNA sequence: TGTGCCAGCAGCTTGGGTAGCGGGAGCCCCTACGAGCAGTACTTC. Its protein is CASSLGSGSPYEQYF.

The chain combines TRBV19 with TRBJ1-2, with D perhaps matching TRBD1 (6 bases). The CDR3 is made up of 15 amino acids. CDR1 is LNHDA, CDR2 SQIVND, per germline (reference sequence). V shed 0 bases and J shed 6 bases, with 14 bases lying between them. CDR3 loop: CASSIDQAGADGYTF. CDR3 bases: TGTGCCAGTAGTATAGATCAAGCGGGGGCGGATGGCTACACCTTC. Full variable domain (outside the CDR3, taken from reference TRBV19 and TRBJ1-2): DGGITQSPKYLFRKEGQNVTLSCEQNLNHDAMYWYRQDPGQGLRLIYYSQIVNDFQKGDIAEGYSVSREKKESFPLTVTSAQKNPTAFYLCASSIDQAGADGYTFGSGTRLTVV.

The rearrangement links TRBV7-9 to TRBJ2-1, with D maybe TRBD2 (6 bases). V lost 8 bases, J lost 10 bases, and 21 bases lay in between. Germline V CDR1 and CDR2: SEHNR, FQNEAQ (reference sequence). The CDR3 covers 14 residues. The CDR3 bases are TGTGCCAGCGGAGTGGGCGGGGTTAAGGGGGAGCAGTTCTTC. Protein: CASGVGGVKGEQFF. The whole variable domain, filled in from reference TRBV7-9 and TRBJ2-1, reads DTGVSQNPRHKITKRGQNVTFRCDPISEHNRLYWYRQTLGQGPEFLTYFQNEAQLEKSRLLSDRFSAERPKGSFSTLEIQRTEQGDSAMYLCASGVGGVKGEQFFGPGTRLTVL.

The table lists this clone with a count of one. The chain has TRBV9 and TRBJ1-2, with 10 bases matching TRBD1. J gave up 4 bases and V 4 bases, and 7 bases lay outside the gene matches. The germline V gene encodes CDR1 SGDLS and CDR2 YYNGEE. The CDR3 covers 15 residues. The CDR3 nucleotides are TGTGCCAGCAGCACCTGGACAGGGGGTAGCTATGGCTACACCTTC. This gives the protein CASSTWTGGSYGYTF.

V gene TRBV7-9 combines with J gene TRBJ2-5; D gene unclear. Trimming pared 2 bases from V and 0 bases from J, leaving 10 bases between. Germline V gene lookup returns CDR1 SEHNR and CDR2 FQNEAQ (reference sequence). This CDR3 contains 15 residues. DNA for the CDR3: TGTGCCAGCAGCTTAAAACAGCCTTACCAAGAGACCCAGTACTTC. Translated, it gives CASSLKQPYQETQYF. The whole variable domain, remainder taken from reference TRBV7-9 and TRBJ2-5, is DTGVSQNPRHKITKRGQNVTFRCDPISEHNRLYWYRQTLGQGPEFLTYFQNEAQLEKSRLLSDRFSAERPKGSFSTLEIQRTEQGDSAMYLCASSLKQPYQETQYFGPGTRLLVL.

The chain couples TRBV1 to TRBJ2-2; the D call of TRBD2 is as the table states it, not checked on the DNA. TRBV1 is annotated as a pseudogene. The length of the CDR3 is 18 residues. CDR3 sequence reads: CTSSQAWGGTPRTGELFF. CDR3 DNA: TGCACCAGCAGCCAAGCTTGGGGAGGGACCCCGAGAACCGGGGAGCTGTTTTTT.

The DNA for the CDR3 is TGTGCCAGCAGTTTATCGGGGACTAGCGGTACCCCCTTTAGTTACGAGCAGTACTTC. Translated, it gives CASSLSGTSGTPFSYEQYF. The J gene is TRBJ2-7, the V gene TRBV27, with 11 positions matching TRBD2. The J segment lost 4 bases and the V segment lost 0 bases, leaving 14 bases of the junction unmatched. The CDR3 sequence is 19 residues long. Germline CDR1 MNHEY, CDR2 SMNVEV (reference sequence).

The chain links TRBV19 to TRBJ1-5; D is perhaps TRBD1 (5 bases). Germline CDR1 LNHDA, CDR2 SQIVND (reference sequence). The germline V and J ends were trimmed by 7 bases and 6 bases, with 13 bases remaining between them. CDR3 length: 13 amino acids. CDR3 nucleotide sequence: TGTGCCAGTAAGCCAAACCAGGGTCAGCCCCAGCATTTT. This translates into CASKPNQGQPQHF.

This clone was detected only once. CDR3 bases: TGCGCCAGCGGCGAGCGGGATTTGGGGACTGAGCAGTTCTTC. This sequence encodes CASGERDLGTEQFF. The rearrangement uses TRBV5-1 and TRBJ2-1; 7 bases align to TRBD2. The CDR3 contains 14 residues. The J segment lost 9 bases and the V segment lost 7 bases, leaving 13 bases of the junction unmatched. From germline, CDR1 is SGHRS and CDR2 YFSETQ.

The CDR3 loop is CATSQTGASGANVLTF. CDR3 nucleotide sequence: TGTGCCACCAGCCAGACAGGCGCCTCTGGGGCCAACGTCCTGACTTTC. The rearrangement uses TRBV15 and TRBJ2-6; TRBD1 is a possible D gene (6 bases). V was pared by 5 bases and J by 0 bases, with 11 bases between. The CDR3 consists of 16 residues. CDR1 is LNHNV and CDR2 is YYDKDF in the germline V gene (reference sequence).

The J gene is TRBJ2-7, the V gene TRBV28; TRBD1 matches at 7 bases. The CDR3 runs to 16 residues. V trimming: 3 bases; J trimming: 0 bases; junction bases outside the gene matches: 8. The V gene's germline CDR1 is MDHEN and CDR2 SYDVKM. CDR3: CASSFLRDRYSYEQYF. CDR3 coding DNA: TGTGCCAGCAGTTTCCTCCGGGACAGATACTCCTACGAGCAGTACTTC. The full variable domain, rest sourced from reference TRBV28 and TRBJ2-7, is DVKVTQSSRYLVKRTGEKVFLECVQDMDHENMFWYRQDPGLGLRLIYFSYDVKMKEKGDIPEGYSVSREKKERFSLILESASTNQTSMYLCASSFLRDRYSYEQYFGPGTRLTVT.

This clone was counted once. This chain joins TRBV7-2 and TRBJ2-7; D gene uncertain. From germline, CDR1 is SGHTA and CDR2 FQGNSA. This CDR3 is built from 14 residues. V lost 1 base, J lost 3 bases, and 10 bases lay in between. The CDR3 here is CASSLGIRGYEQYF. In DNA form, the CDR3 reads TGTGCCAGCAGCTTAGGGATTCGAGGCTACGAGCAGTACTTC.

This chain joins TRBV7-9 and TRBJ2-2; the match to TRBD2 covers 9 bases. The CDR3 runs 14 residues. Germline lookup yields CDR1 SEHNR and CDR2 FQNEAQ (reference sequence). V shed 5 bases, J shed 4 bases, and the junction held 2 bases outside the gene matches. CDR3 sequence reads: CASSGLAITGELFF. The CDR3 nucleotides are TGTGCCAGCAGCGGACTAGCGATCACCGGGGAGCTGTTTTTT.